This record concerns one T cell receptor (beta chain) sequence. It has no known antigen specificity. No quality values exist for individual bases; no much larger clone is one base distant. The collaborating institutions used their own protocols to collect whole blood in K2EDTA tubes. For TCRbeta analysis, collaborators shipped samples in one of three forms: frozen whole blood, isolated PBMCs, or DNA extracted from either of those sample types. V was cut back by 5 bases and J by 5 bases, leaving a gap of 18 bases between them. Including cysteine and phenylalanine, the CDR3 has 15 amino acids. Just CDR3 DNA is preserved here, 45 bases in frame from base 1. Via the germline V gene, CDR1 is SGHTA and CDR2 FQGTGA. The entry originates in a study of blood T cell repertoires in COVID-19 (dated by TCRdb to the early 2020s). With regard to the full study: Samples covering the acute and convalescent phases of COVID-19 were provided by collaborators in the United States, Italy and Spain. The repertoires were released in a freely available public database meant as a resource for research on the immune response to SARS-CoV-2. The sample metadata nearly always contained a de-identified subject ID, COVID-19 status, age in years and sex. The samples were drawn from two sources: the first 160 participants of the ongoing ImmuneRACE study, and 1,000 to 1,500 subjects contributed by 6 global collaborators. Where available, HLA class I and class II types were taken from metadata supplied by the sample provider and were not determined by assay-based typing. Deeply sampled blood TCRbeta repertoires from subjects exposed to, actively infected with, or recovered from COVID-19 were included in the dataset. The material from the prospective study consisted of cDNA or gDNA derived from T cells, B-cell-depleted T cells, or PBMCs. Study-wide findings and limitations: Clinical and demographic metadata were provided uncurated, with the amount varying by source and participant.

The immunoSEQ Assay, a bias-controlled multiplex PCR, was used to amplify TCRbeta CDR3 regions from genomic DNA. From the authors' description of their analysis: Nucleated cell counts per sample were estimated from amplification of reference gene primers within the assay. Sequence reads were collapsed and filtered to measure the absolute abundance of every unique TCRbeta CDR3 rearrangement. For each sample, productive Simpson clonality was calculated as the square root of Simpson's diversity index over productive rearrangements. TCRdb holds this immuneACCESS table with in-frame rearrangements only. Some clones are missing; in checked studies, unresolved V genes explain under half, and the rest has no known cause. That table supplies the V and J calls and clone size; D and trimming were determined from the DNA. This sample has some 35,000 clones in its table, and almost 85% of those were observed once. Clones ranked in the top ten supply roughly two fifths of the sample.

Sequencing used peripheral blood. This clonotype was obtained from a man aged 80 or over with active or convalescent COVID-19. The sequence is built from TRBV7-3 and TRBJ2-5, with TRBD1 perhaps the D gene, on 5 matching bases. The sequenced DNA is TGTGCCAGCAGCCAGCGAGAGGCAGGGCCGGAGACCCAGTACTTC. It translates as CASSQREAGPETQYF.